The clone carrying this T cell receptor (beta chain) was found a few times. These data belong to a study of identical twins. Trimming removed 0 bases at V and 0 bases at J, with 14 bases between. CDR1 and CDR2 from the germline V gene are DFQATT and SNEGSKA (reference sequence). The length of the CDR3 is 17 residues. TCRdb redid the calling of the 5' RACE reads with MiXCR, one entry per CDR3 protein. The sample has around 470,000 distinct CDR3 sequences; over 12% are singletons. This same sample was also part of a study on yellow fever vaccine responses in identical twins.

This receptor was obtained from a woman between 18 and 29 years old in good health. Sequenced material: CD4+ T cells sorted from blood. This sequence joins TRBV20-1 and TRBJ2-2; D ambiguous. CDR3 loop: CSARDWARPANTGELFF. In DNA, the CDR3 is TGCAGTGCTAGAGATTGGGCACGGCCCGCGAACACCGGGGAGCTGTTTTTT.